This T cell receptor beta chain was identified during a study of T cells after yellow fever vaccination. This clonotype has only a few counts. No antigen is known for it. The study's findings and limits: Subsequent to the booster, the majority of primary-vaccination clones reappeared (96% CD4, roughly 90% CD8). From the bulk population, abundant clonotypes could contaminate and appear within FACS-sorted repertoires.

This CDR3 has 17 residues. CDR1 and CDR2 from the germline V gene are MGHRA and YSYEKL. J lost 6 bases, V lost 2 bases, and 12 bases had no gene match. In TCRdb, the 5' RACE reads were re-called with MiXCR into one record per CDR3 protein. This sample yields about 580,000 distinct CDR3 sequences, of which around 17% are seen a single time; 15% to 20% belongs to the top ten. The sequence derives from a man younger than 35 who received the YFV17D yellow fever vaccine. This specimen consisted of PBMCs, obtained 4 to 6 days after the first yellow fever vaccination. This chain connects TRBV4-1 to TRBJ1-5; 8 nucleotides align to TRBD1. This chain's CDR3 is CASSQPPGDRRSQPQHF. The CDR3 coding sequence is TGCGCCAGCAGCCAACCCCCGGGGGACAGGCGGAGTCAGCCCCAGCATTTT.